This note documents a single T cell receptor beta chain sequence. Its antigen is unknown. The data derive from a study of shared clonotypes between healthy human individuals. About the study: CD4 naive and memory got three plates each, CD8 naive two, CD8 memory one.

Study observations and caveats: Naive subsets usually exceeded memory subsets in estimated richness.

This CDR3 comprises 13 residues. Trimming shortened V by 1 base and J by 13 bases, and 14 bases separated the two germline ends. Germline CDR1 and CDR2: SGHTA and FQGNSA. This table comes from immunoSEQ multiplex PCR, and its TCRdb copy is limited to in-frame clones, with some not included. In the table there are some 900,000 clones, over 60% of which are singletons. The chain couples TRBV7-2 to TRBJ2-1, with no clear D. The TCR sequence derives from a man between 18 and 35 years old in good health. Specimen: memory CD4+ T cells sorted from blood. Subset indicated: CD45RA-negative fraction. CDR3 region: CASSLGVEARQFF. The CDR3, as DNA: TGTGCCAGCAGCTTAGGAGTAGAGGCCAGACAGTTCTTC.